The rows below give T cell receptor beta chains drawn from one sample of a study of shared clonotypes between healthy human individuals. The data were produced by immunoSEQ multiplex PCR, yet TCRdb's version contains in-frame clones alone and is incomplete. The data show around 690,000 clones, about nine tenths seen once. Material: memory CD8+ T cells from PBMCs. The source is a man between 18 and 35 years old in good health. Some clones in this sample may be carry-over from other donors' samples. Both conserved end residues are part of each CDR3. The size entry is marked missing in some rows and otherwise reads once, few, many or a size class.

clone_size	j_call	v_call	cdr3_aa
-	TRBJ2-7	TRBV5-6	CASSSGTAPYEQYF
-	TRBJ2-7	TRBV4-2	CASSPRESPLYEQYF
-	TRBJ2-1	TRBV15	CATSRVASAYNEQFF
-	TRBJ1-1	TRBV14	CASSGGLREPNTEAFF
-	TRBJ2-7	TRBV11-2	CASSLTSEFYEQYF
-	TRBJ2-1	TRBV10-1	CASGNQPVTNNEQFF
-	TRBJ2-1	TRBV2	CASTAPAGTLSYNEQFF
few	TRBJ1-5	TRBV2	CASSDRDSNQPQHF
-	TRBJ2-3	TRBV28	CASSISRYADSPQRGTDTQYF
-	TRBJ2-3	TRBV5-8	CASSPAPYLAGGPDTQYF
few	TRBJ2-3	TRBV27	CASSLSRADTQYF
-	TRBJ1-4	TRBV28	CASSLIPTANEKLFF
-	TRBJ2-1	TRBV19	CASSRSEREIGYNEQFF
-	TRBJ2-1	TRBV6-1	CATRTSISYNEQFF
-	TRBJ1-1	TRBV7-6	CASRGGTENTEAFF
-	TRBJ1-4	TRBV29-1	CSVEPGTNEKLFF